This note documents a single T cell receptor beta chain sequence. The antigen remains unidentified. This sample was taken from a study of shared clonotypes between healthy human individuals. Genomic DNA from each subset was divided evenly over several immunoSEQ plates. Replicate PCRs from sorted subsets contained roughly 200 ng DNA, which is around 29,000 T cell genomes. TCRdb keeps only in-frame clones here, not all; method: immunoSEQ multiplex PCR. The table records millions of clones, roughly 95% of them present only once. V was shortened by 4 bases and J by 5 bases, with 12 bases between the two germline ends. The CDR3 covers 14 residues. Germline-derived CDR1 and CDR2 are SNHLY and FYNNEI. Study-wide findings and caveats: Around 5.3% of naive CD4 clonotypes were shared across a handful of donors. Sampling covered blood only; tissue repertoires likely differ.

Sequenced material: naive CD4+ T cells sorted from blood. The subset was: CD45RA+ positively selected. V gene TRBV2 combines with J gene TRBJ1-5, with D perhaps TRBD1 (5 bases). This receptor was obtained from a man aged 18 to 30 in good health. The CDR3, as DNA: TGTGCCAGCAGTGCCCAGTCGGGGGATCAGCCCCAGCATTTT. It encodes CASSAQSGDQPQHF.